This TCR beta chain was sequenced in a study of T cell clusters in autoimmune cytopenias. Study as a whole: TRB sequencing had a median about 55,000 reads and about 2,400 distinct clonotypes per sample. Findings of the study overall: Functional roles of the in silico T cell clusters still await experimental validation. TRB repertoire shifts in secondary cytopenia and chronic lymphocytic leukemia mostly reflected lymphoma, not autoimmunity.

TRB amplification used 250 ng of peripheral blood genomic DNA. This clonotype is identified as medium-sized from frequency. Its specificity is not known. CDR1 SGHDT and CDR2 YYEEEE come from the germline V gene. The CDR3 covers 15 residues. Multiplex touch-down PCR amplified TRB using TRB-A and TRB-B pools in one tube. TCRdb re-called the multiplex PCR reads; one entry per CDR3 protein, DNA not given. This sample's table has several thousand distinct CDR3 sequences. This chain links TRBV5-6 with TRBJ2-3; absent DNA, TCRdb's TRBD1 call cannot be checked. The TCR sequence derives from a human donor with an autoimmune cytopenia or autoimmune hepatitis (not recorded which). Sequencing was done on a sample of peripheral blood. The CDR3 spells CASSLEGGSRDTQYF.